One sample yielded the 19 T cell receptor beta chains listed below, sequenced in a study of T cell repertoires in cytomegalovirus infection. One entry per CDR3 protein results from TCRdb running MiXCR on the reads. The sample shows around 530,000 distinct CDR3 sequences, roughly 29% of them seen only once. Sample: PBMCs. All receptors come from a human donor in good health (CMV status not recorded). Some clones in this sample may be carry-over from other donors' samples.

The V and J genes are TRBV11-1 and TRBJ2-1; D call uncertain. V dropped 5 bases and J dropped 2 bases, with 7 bases sitting between them. This CDR3 contains 13 residues. The germline CDR1 and CDR2 sequences are SGHAT and FQDESV (reference sequence). The chain's CDR3 is CASSRSTYNEQFF. In nucleotides, the CDR3 is TGTGCCAGCAGCCGGTCTACCTACAATGAGCAGTTCTTC.

The chain couples TRBV7-2 to TRBJ2-7; the match to TRBD1 covers 7 bases. The CDR3 loop spans 15 amino acids. CDR1 is SGHTA, CDR2 FQGNSA, per germline. With V trimmed by 0 bases and J by 4 bases, 6 bases remained unmatched. CDR3 residues: CASSLARTGFYEQYF. The CDR3 region has the DNA TGTGCCAGCAGCTTAGCCAGGACAGGATTTTACGAGCAGTACTTC.

This clonotype came up many times. The chain employs TRBV28 and TRBJ2-1, with TRBD1 as a possible D gene (6 bases). The germline V gene has CDR1 MDHEN and CDR2 SYDVKM. This CDR3 has 14 residues. V lost 6 bases, J lost 6 bases, and 15 bases lay in between. For the CDR3, the DNA is TGTGCCAGCAGGCTCTCCGGGACACCCAATGAGCAGTTCTTC. It translates to CASRLSGTPNEQFF.

This chain joins TRBV24-1 and TRBJ1-2; TRBD1 is a possible D gene (5 bases). Deletions cut 4 bases from V and 8 bases from J, with 19 bases between. The CDR3 runs 15 residues. Germline V gives CDR1 KGHDR, CDR2 SFDVKD. The CDR3 DNA reads TGTGCCACCAGTGAGGCCGGACGACTGGGGCAGGGCTACACCTTC. This codes for CATSEAGRLGQGYTF.

This chain uses TRBV19 with TRBJ1-2; 7 bases line up with TRBD1. V lost 6 bases and J lost 4; bases outside the gene matches: 8. CDR1 is LNHDA and CDR2 is SQIVND in the germline V gene (reference sequence). The CDR3 length is 14 residues. This CDR3 reads CASRGTERLYGYTF. The CDR3 DNA sequence: TGTGCCAGTAGGGGGACAGAGAGACTCTATGGCTACACCTTC.

This clonotype has more than one count but fewer than ten. The V and J genes are TRBV7-2 and TRBJ2-1, with D possibly being TRBD2 (6 bases). Germline values: CDR1 SGHTA, CDR2 FQGNSA. V lost 1 base, J lost 9 bases, and 19 bases lay in between. CDR3 length: 16 residues. CDR3 nucleotide sequence: TGTGCCAGCAGCTTAGTAGGGAGGACCCGCGTCGGTGAGCAGTTCTTC. This translates into CASSLVGRTRVGEQFF. The variable domain in full, with the rest retrieved from reference TRBV7-2 and TRBJ2-1, is GAGVSQSPSNKVTEKGKDVELRCDPISGHTALYWYRQSLGQGLEFLIYFQGNSAPDKSGLPSDRFSAERTGGSVSTLTIQRTQQEDSAVYLCASSLVGRTRVGEQFFGPGTRLTVL.

The gene calls are TRBV20-1 and TRBJ2-1; D unclear. Trimming stripped 0 bases from V and 4 bases from J, with 13 bases between. This CDR3 is built from 15 residues. Germline CDR1 DFQATT, CDR2 SNEGSKA (reference sequence). The CDR3 nucleotides read TGCAGTGCTAGAGATCCAGACTCTTTTTACAATGAGCAGTTCTTC. Translating it yields CSARDPDSFYNEQFF.

In this sample, this clonotype turned up many times. The V and J genes are TRBV7-2 and TRBJ2-4; no reliable D call. This CDR3 comprises 13 residues. V lost 4 bases and J lost 0, with 4 bases in between. In germline, CDR1 is SGHTA, CDR2 FQGNSA. CDR3: CASSYLAKNIQYF. As DNA, the CDR3 is TGTGCCAGCAGCTATCTAGCCAAAAACATTCAGTACTTC.

This clonotype was seen only a few times. The V and J genes are TRBV27 and TRBJ2-7; 9 nucleotides align to TRBD1. Germline V gives CDR1 MNHEY, CDR2 SMNVEV (reference sequence). This CDR3 spans 15 amino acids. V was pared by 5 bases and J by 5 bases, with 10 bases of the junction left unmatched. The CDR3 sequence: CASSKPGQGSHEQYF. As DNA, the CDR3 is TGTGCCAGCAGTAAGCCGGGACAGGGATCCCACGAGCAGTACTTC.

The chain is built from TRBV5-6 and TRBJ2-7; TRBD2 is a possible D gene (6 bases). V gave up 0 bases and J gave up 1 base, with 11 bases separating them. The germline V gene has CDR1 SGHDT and CDR2 YYEEEE. This CDR3 is built from 15 residues. The DNA for the CDR3 is TGTGCCAGCAGCTTGGGGCGGGGACCGTCCTACGAGCAGTACGTC. Protein: CASSLGRGPSYEQYV.

The chain is built from TRBV14 and TRBJ1-1; D is unclear. The ends were cut back, 3 bases at V and 3 bases at J, with 8 bases in the middle. The CDR3 loop spans 13 amino acids. CDR1 and CDR2 from the germline V gene are SGHDN and FVKESK. This chain's CDR3 is CASSQGYDTEAFF. The CDR3 DNA reads TGTGCCAGCAGCCAGGGGTATGACACTGAAGCTTTCTTT. The variable domain in full, completed from reference TRBV14 and TRBJ1-1, reads EAGVTQFPSHSVIEKGQTVTLRCDPISGHDNLYWYRRVMGKEIKFLLHFVKESKQDESGMPNNRFLAERTGGTYSTLKVQPAELEDSGVYFCASSQGYDTEAFFGQGTRLTVV.

CDR3 residues: CASRTGEKAGELFF. DNA for the CDR3: TGTGCCAGCAGAACAGGGGAAAAGGCCGGGGAGCTGTTTTTT. This chain connects TRBV6-2 or TRBV6-3 to TRBJ2-2; 7 bases agree with TRBD1. The CDR3 is 14 amino acids. V lost 6 bases and J lost 6; bases outside the gene matches: 7. Looked up from germline, CDR1 is MNHEY and CDR2 is SVGEGT.

This clonotype has at least ten counts. J is TRBJ2-7 and V is TRBV7-2, with D maybe TRBD2 (6 bases). CDR3 length: 11 amino acids. From germline, CDR1 is SGHTA and CDR2 FQGNSA. V lost 8 bases and J 6 bases, leaving 11 bases between the germline ends. In nucleotides, the CDR3 is TGTGCCAGCGGATTTAGCGGCGAGCAGTACTTC. Protein product: CASGFSGEQYF. The full variable domain, with the rest looked up from reference TRBV7-2 and TRBJ2-7, is GAGVSQSPSNKVTEKGKDVELRCDPISGHTALYWYRQSLGQGLEFLIYFQGNSAPDKSGLPSDRFSAERTGGSVSTLTIQRTQQEDSAVYLCASGFSGEQYFGPGTRLTVT.

CDR3 loop: CAWSREMGLQYNEQFF. DNA of the CDR3: TGTGCCTGGAGTCGCGAGATGGGACTTCAATACAATGAGCAGTTCTTC. The genes are TRBV30 and TRBJ2-1; TRBD2 is a possible D gene (6 bases). Trimming took 2 bases from V and 4 from J, leaving 18 bases between them. CDR3 length: 16 amino acids. Germline V gene lookup returns CDR1 GTSNPN and CDR2 SVGIG (reference sequence).

This clonotype was seen once. This chain uses TRBV20-1 with TRBJ2-1, with D hard to call. The CDR3 is 14 amino acids. Trimming left V 4 bases short and J 9 bases short, with 19 bases between. The germline CDR1 and CDR2 sequences are DFQATT and SNEGSKA (reference sequence). CDR3 DNA: TGCAGTGCTAAAGGGAACTACCAGTGGGGTGAGCAGTTCTTC. This sequence encodes CSAKGNYQWGEQFF.

This clonotype occurred many times. CDR3: CASSIKGGSGTGELFF. The CDR3 DNA sequence: TGTGCCAGTAGTATAAAGGGCGGGAGCGGTACCGGGGAGCTGTTTTTT. V is TRBV19 and J is TRBJ2-2, with 7 bases that match TRBD2. The J segment lost 5 bases and the V segment lost 2 bases, leaving 8 bases of the junction unmatched. From germline, CDR1 is LNHDA and CDR2 SQIVND (reference sequence). The CDR3 totals 16 residues.

This clonotype was counted between two and nine times. The V call is TRBV19, the J call TRBJ2-7, with a possible D match to TRBD2 (6 bases). This CDR3 spans 15 amino acids. V was shortened by 2 bases and J by 5 bases, with 16 bases between the two germline ends. Per germline, CDR1 LNHDA and CDR2 SQIVND (reference sequence). The CDR3 bases are TGTGCCAGTAGTATACCCTTAGCGGAGCGCCACGAGCAGTACGTC. This translates into CASSIPLAERHEQYV.

In nucleotides, the CDR3 is TGTGCTAGTGGCCTACAGGGAAGTAAAGGAAATGAGCAGTTCTTC. This codes for CASGLQGSKGNEQFF. V and J are TRBV12-5 and TRBJ2-1; weak D call: TRBD1 (6 bases). Per germline, CDR1 LGHNT and CDR2 FRNRAP. This CDR3 contains 15 residues. Trimming cost V 6 bases and J 7 bases, with 19 bases left between them. The full variable domain, with the rest looked up from reference TRBV12-5 and TRBJ2-1, is DARVTQTPRHKVTEMGQEVTMRCQPILGHNTVFWYRQTMMQGLELLAYFRNRAPLDDSGMPKDRFSAEMPDATLATLKIQPSEPRDSAVYFCASGLQGSKGNEQFFGPGTRLTVL.

The V gene is TRBV14, the J gene TRBJ1-1; 7 bases line up with TRBD1. The CDR3 has 15 residues. The germline gives CDR1 SGHDN, CDR2 FVKESK. J lost 2 bases, V lost 4 bases, and 7 bases had no gene match. The DNA of the CDR3 is TGTGCCAGCAGCCCCTTCACAGGGGCTAACACTGAAGCTTTCTTT. Translating gives CASSPFTGANTEAFF.